The TCR beta chain under discussion was sequenced for a study of T cells in localized non-small cell lung cancer. The assay was immunoSEQ multiplex PCR, and TCRdb's table has in-frame clones only and misses some. The table shows fewer than 35,000 clones, with roughly 90% occurring only once. V shed 1 base, J shed 4 bases, and the junction held 10 bases outside the gene matches. Germline loops: CDR1 SGHVS, CDR2 FNYEAQ. CDR3 size: 19 residues. Findings and limits, study-wide: The study sequenced only one region of the tumor. As a result, intratumor heterogeneity could not be excluded and remains possible. Peak T cell clonality was found in uninvolved adjacent lung, exceeding tumor.

In regard to this clone: Antigen specificity is unknown.

The source material was peripheral blood, sampled before any cancer treatment. V gene TRBV7-6 combines with J gene TRBJ2-7; TRBD2 matches at 16 bases. This clonotype originated in a man aged 40 to 70 with stage I lung adenocarcinoma. The CDR3 loop is CASSLVAGTSGGAGYEQYF. CDR3 in DNA: TGTGCCAGCAGCTTAGTCGCCGGGACTAGCGGGGGGGCCGGTTACGAGCAGTACTTC.